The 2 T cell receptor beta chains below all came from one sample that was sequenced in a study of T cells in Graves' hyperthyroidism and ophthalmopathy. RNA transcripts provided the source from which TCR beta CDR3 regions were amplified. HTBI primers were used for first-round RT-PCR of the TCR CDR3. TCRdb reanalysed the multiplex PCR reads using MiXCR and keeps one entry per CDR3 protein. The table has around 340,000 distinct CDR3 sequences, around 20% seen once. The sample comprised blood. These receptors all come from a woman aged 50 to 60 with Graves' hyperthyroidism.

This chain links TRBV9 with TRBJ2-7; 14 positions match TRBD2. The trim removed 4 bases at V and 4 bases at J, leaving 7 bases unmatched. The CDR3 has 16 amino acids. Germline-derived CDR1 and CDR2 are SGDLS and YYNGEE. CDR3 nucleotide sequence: TGTGCCAGCAGCCCCCGGGGGACTAGCGGGAGTTACGAGCAGTACTTC. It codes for CASSPRGTSGSYEQYF.

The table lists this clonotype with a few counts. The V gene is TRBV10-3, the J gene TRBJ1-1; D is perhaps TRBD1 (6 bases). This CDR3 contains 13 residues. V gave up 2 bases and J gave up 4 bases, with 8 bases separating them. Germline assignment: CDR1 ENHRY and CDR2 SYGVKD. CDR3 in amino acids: CAISEGGGTEAFF. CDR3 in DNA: TGTGCCATCAGTGAGGGGGGCGGCACTGAAGCTTTCTTT.